This T cell receptor (beta chain) comes out of a study of T-cell reconstitution after alpha-beta-depleted transplantation in children (dated by TCRdb to 2016 to 2017). About the investigation overall: Using TCR repertoire profiling, the study quantitatively followed how T-cell immune reconstitution unfolded in children after TCRalphabeta/CD19-depleted allogeneic hematopoietic cell transplantation. The study at large found these results: The apparently early alphabetaT-cell count recovery about two months after transplant was reportedly dependent on only several hundred rapidly expanded clones derived from non-depleted graft cells. The frequencies of hyperexpanded clones fell over the following months, and after one year, T-cell counts and TCRbeta diversity were mostly attributed to newly produced T cells. In some patients, the high TCRbeta diversity seen at day 60 was put down to recipient T cells and intrathymic progenitors that had survived conditioning.

According to the study, the label for this sample's treatment or condition signals: allogeneic hematopoietic cell transplantation with graft depleted of TCRalphabeta T cells and CD19 B cells. TCRalphabeta/CD19-depleted allogeneic hematopoietic cell grafts were given to the transplant recipients, all of whom were children. Receptor libraries were prepared by PCR. The reads were generated on an Illumina HiSeq 2500. To normalize quantification of the TCRbeta repertoire, the TCR libraries were built with molecular barcoding that relied on unique molecular identifiers. In-frame beta chains were kept once TCRdb had trimmed the public reads at Q25 with fastp and called clones with MiXCR. Rows merge per CDR3 protein into single entries with the most common DNA and genes. The sample profile shows hundreds of thousands of distinct CDR3 sequences; around 13% of them were found once. The leading ten clones occupy roughly 0.84% of the sample.

Many counts were recorded for this clonotype. Its antigen remains unidentified. No much larger clone is present one base from it, and per-base qualities are unavailable. V is trimmed back by 7 bases and J by 4 bases, and the junction contains 9 bases that no gene match accounts for. The CDR3 sequence holds 14 residues, the cysteine and phenylalanine included. Just CDR3 DNA is preserved here, 42 bases in frame from base 1. From the germline V gene, CDR1 is SGHRS and CDR2 is YFSETQ. The material sequenced was PBMCs, taken before TCRalphabeta/CD19-depleted stem cell transplant. The rearrangement combines TRBV5-1 with TRBJ2-3; TRBD2 fits 7 bases in the junction. This sequence originates from a girl aged 2 to 10 with congenital amegakaryocytic thrombocytopenia, due to receive a stem cell transplant. This receptor has the CDR3 CASGAGSISDTQYF. The bases read TGCGCCAGCGGAGCGGGATCGATTTCAGATACGCAGTATTTT. Extended through the reference TRBV5-1 and TRBJ2-3 proteins, this CDR3 yields the full variable domain: KAGVTQTPRYLIKTRGQQVTLSCSPISGHRSVSWYQQTPGQGLQFLFEYFSETQRNKGNFPGRFSGRQFSNSRSEMNVSTLELGDSALYLCASGAGSISDTQYFGPGTRLTVL.